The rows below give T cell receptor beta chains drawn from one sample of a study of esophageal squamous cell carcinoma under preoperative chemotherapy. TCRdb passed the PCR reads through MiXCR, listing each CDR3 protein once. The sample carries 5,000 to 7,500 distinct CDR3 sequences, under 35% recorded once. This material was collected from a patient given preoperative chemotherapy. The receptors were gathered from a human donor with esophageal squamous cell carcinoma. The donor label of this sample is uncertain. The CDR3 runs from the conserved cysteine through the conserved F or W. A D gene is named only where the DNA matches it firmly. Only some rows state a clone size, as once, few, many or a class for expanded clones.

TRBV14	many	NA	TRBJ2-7	CASSPSNYEQYF	TGTGCCAGCAGCCCCAGTAACTACGAGCAGTACTTC
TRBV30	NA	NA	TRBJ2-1	CAGTPGDNEQFF	TGTGCCGGGACCCCGGGGGACAATGAGCAGTTCTTC
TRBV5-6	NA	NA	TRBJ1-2	CASSFRGQFYGYTF	TGTGCCAGCAGCTTCCGGGGGCAGTTCTATGGCTACACCTTC
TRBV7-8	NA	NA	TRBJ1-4	CASSSTRESEKLFF	TGTGCCAGCAGCTCCACCAGGGAGTCCGAAAAACTGTTTTTT
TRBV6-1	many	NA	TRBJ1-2	CASSGTQQGQGYTF	TGTGCCAGCAGTGGGACCCAGCAGGGGCAAGGCTACACCTTC
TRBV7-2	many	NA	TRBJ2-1	CASSLGDGGPYEQFF	TGTGCCAGCAGCTTAGGGGACGGGGGGCCCTACGAGCAGTTCTTC
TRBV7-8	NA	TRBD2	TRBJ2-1	CASSSGTSGLGGVEQFF	TGTGCCAGCAGCTCCGGGACTAGCGGCCTAGGAGGTGTTGAGCAGTTCTTC
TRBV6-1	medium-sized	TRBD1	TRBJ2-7	CASSDDGTGFTDEQYF	TGTGCCAGCAGTGACGACGGGACAGGGTTCACCGATGAGCAGTACTTC
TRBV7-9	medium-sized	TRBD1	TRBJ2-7	CASSSSGTGGSEQYF	TGTGCCAGCAGCTCCTCCGGGACAGGGGGTTCCGAGCAGTACTTC
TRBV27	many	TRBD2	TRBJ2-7	CASRRAGEYEQYF	TGTGCCAGCAGGAGAGCGGGAGAGTACGAGCAGTACTTC
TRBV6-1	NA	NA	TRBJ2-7	CASALNGGTYNEQYF	TGTGCCAGCGCCTTGAATGGCGGGACCTACAATGAGCAGTACTTC
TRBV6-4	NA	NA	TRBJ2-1	CASRGDGHKEQFF	TGTGCCAGCCGCGGGGACGGCCACAAGGAGCAGTTCTTC
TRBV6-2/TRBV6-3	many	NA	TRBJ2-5	CASSYSPSTVLTYF	TGTGCCAGCAGTTACTCCCCCTCGACAGTGCTAACGTACTTC
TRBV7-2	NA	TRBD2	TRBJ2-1	CASSREALAGTQDF	TGTGCCAGCAGCCGTGAAGCGCTAGCGGGGACCCAGGACTTC
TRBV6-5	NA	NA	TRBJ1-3	CASSSRGGRLGNTIYF	TGTGCCAGCAGTTCCCGGGGGGGGCGCCTTGGAAACACCATATATTTT
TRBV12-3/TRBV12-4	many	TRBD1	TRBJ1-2	CASSLDRGKSGYTF	TGTGCCAGCAGTTTAGACAGGGGAAAGAGTGGCTACACCTTC
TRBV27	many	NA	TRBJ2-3	CASKGGASDTQYF	TGTGCCAGCAAAGGAGGGGCCTCAGATACGCAGTATTTT
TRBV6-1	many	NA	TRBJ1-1	CARSRNTEAFF	TGTGCCAGGAGCAGGAACACTGAAGCTTTCTTT
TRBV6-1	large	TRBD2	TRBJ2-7	CASSEIPSGSYEQYF	TGTGCCAGCAGTGAAATCCCTAGCGGGAGCTACGAGCAGTACTTC
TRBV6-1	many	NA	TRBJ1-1	CASSEGSPWGTEAFF	TGTGCCAGCAGTGAAGGATCACCCTGGGGCACTGAAGCTTTCTTT
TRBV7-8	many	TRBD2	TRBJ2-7	CASSRTSGRLDEQYF	TGTGCCAGCAGCCGGACTAGCGGGAGGCTCGATGAGCAGTACTTC
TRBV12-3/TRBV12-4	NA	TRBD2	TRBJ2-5	CASSARGGKIQYF	TGTGCCAGCAGCGCTCGCGGGGGGAAGATTCAGTACTTC
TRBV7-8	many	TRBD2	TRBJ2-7	CASSLRPGLMEYEQYF	TGTGCCAGCAGCTTACGACCGGGACTAATGGAATACGAGCAGTACTTC
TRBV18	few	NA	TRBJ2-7	CASSPWLQTEGYEQYF	TGTGCCAGCTCACCTTGGTTGCAAACGGAGGGGTACGAGCAGTACTTC
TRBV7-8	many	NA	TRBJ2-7	CASSLGTAYEQYF	TGTGCCAGCAGCTTAGGGACAGCCTACGAGCAGTACTTC
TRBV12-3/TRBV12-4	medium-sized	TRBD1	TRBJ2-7	CASSLVTGGPSYEQYF	TGTGCCAGCAGTTTAGTAACAGGGGGCCCCTCCTACGAGCAGTACTTC
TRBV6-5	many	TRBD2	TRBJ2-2	CASSYPLGLAGRYPGELFF	TGTGCCAGCAGTTACCCGCTAGGACTAGCGGGGCGATATCCCGGGGAGCTGTTTTTT
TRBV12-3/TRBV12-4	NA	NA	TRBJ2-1	CASSVTLSSQETQVF	TGTGCCAGCAGTGTAACCCTCTCTAGCCAAGAGACCCAGGTCTTC
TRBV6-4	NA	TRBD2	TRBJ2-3	CASRHLAGDKCADTQYF	TGTGCCAGCAGACATCTAGCGGGAGACAAATGCGCAGATACGCAGTATTTT
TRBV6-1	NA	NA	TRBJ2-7	CASSEGLCYEQYF	TGTGCCAGCAGTGAGGGGCTTTGCTACGAGCAGTACTTC
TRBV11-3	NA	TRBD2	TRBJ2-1	CGSSRTSNEQLF	TGTGGCAGCAGCCGGACTAGTAATGAGCAGTTGTTC
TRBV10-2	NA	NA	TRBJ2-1	CGSGPIYDEQFF	TGCGGCAGCGGACCCATTTACGATGAGCAGTTCTTC
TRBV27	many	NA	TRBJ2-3	CASSLSFSFTDTQYF	TGTGCCAGCAGTTTATCGTTTTCCTTCACAGATACGCAGTATTTT
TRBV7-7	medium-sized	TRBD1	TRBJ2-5	CASSRQGAGETQYF	TGTGCTAGCAGCCGACAGGGGGCTGGAGAGACCCAGTACTTC
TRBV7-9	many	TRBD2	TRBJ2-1	CASSLRDYGEQFF	TGTGCCAGCAGCTTACGGGACTATGGCGAGCAGTTCTTC